This entry lists 27 T cell receptor beta chains sequenced from one sample in a study of shared clonotypes between healthy human individuals. TCRdb's copy holds only in-frame clones and misses some; the assay was immunoSEQ multiplex PCR. The sample has 2,100,000 or so clones; approximately 96% are singletons. The specimen sequenced was naive CD4+ T cells sorted from blood. Sample subset: CD45RA+ positively selected. Every receptor here comes from a man aged 18 to 30 in good health.

This clone is a singleton in its sample. The sample has other DNA sequences that encode this CDR3 too. The chain is built from TRBV6-1 and TRBJ2-3; no definite D call. The V end was cut by 2 bases, the J end by 4 bases, with 7 bases between. There are 13 residues in the CDR3. Germline CDR1 MNHNS, CDR2 SASEGT. In DNA, the CDR3 is TGTGCCAGCAGTGAACAAGGCGCAGATACGCAGTATTTT. It codes for CASSEQGADTQYF.

The chain links TRBV4-1 to TRBJ1-4; D unclear. This CDR3 is 13 amino acids long. V lost 3 bases and J 4 bases, leaving 6 bases between the germline ends. Germline values: CDR1 MGHRA, CDR2 YSYEKL. The CDR3 coding sequence is TGCGCCAGCAGCCAGGGCTATAATGAAAAACTGTTTTTT. Translation: CASSQGYNEKLFF.

Notes on this clone: Other DNA sequences from this sample encode an identical CDR3 as well. CDR3 DNA sequence: TGCGCCAGCAGCTTGGATACTGGCTCCTACAATGAGCAGTTCTTC. It specifies CASSLDTGSYNEQFF. This sequence joins TRBV5-1 and TRBJ2-1; D remains ambiguous. V dropped 0 bases and J dropped 0 bases, with 7 bases sitting between them. Germline-derived CDR1 and CDR2 are SGHRS and YFSETQ. CDR3 length equals 15 residues.

J is TRBJ2-3 and V is TRBV6-5; D gene unclear. The V gene's germline CDR1 is MNHEY and CDR2 SVGAGI. Trimming shortened V by 11 bases and J by 2 bases, and 17 bases separated the two germline ends. The CDR3 extends over 14 amino acids. The CDR3 sequence: CASLSKLITDTQYF. CDR3 bases: TGTGCCTCCCTTAGCAAGTTGATCACAGATACGCAGTATTTT.

In DNA form, the CDR3 reads TGTGCCATCAGGGGAGCGGGAGGGGATAGCACAGATACGCAGTATTTT. Its translation: CAIRGAGGDSTDTQYF. The gene calls are TRBV10-3 and TRBJ2-3; 10 bases are a match to TRBD2. The V gene's germline CDR1 is ENHRY and CDR2 SYGVKD. V trimming: 6 bases; J trimming: 0 bases; junction bases outside the gene matches: 6. The CDR3 runs 16 residues.

The chain recombines TRBV5-4 with TRBJ2-1, with 10 bases lining up with TRBD2. Germline trimming cut 7 bases from V and 5 bases from J; bases unmatched to any gene: 9. Germline CDR1 and CDR2: SGHNT and YYREEE (reference sequence). The CDR3 covers 15 residues. CDR3 coding DNA: TGTGCCAGCCGCCCAGCGGGGGGGCCCCACAATGAGCAGTTCTTC. It is translated as CASRPAGGPHNEQFF. The full variable domain, in which reference TRBV5-4 and TRBJ2-1 provide the parts outside the CDR3, is ETGVTQSPTHLIKTRGQQVTLRCSSQSGHNTVSWYQQALGQGPQFIFQYYREEENGRGNFPPRFSGLQFPNYSSELNVNALELDDSALYLCASRPAGGPHNEQFFGPGTRLTVL.

V is TRBV4-2 and J is TRBJ2-1; TRBD1 or TRBD2 may be the D gene (6 bases each). V shed 3 bases and J shed 9 bases, with 12 bases lying between them. The CDR3 is 13 residues long. CDR1 and CDR2 from the germline V gene are LGHNA and YNFKEQ. The CDR3 DNA reads as TGTGCCAGCAGCCAGGGGGGCGAAGCTGAGCAGTTCTTC. Protein sequence: CASSQGGEAEQFF.

This clone was seen only a few times. The same CDR3 is also encoded by other DNA sequences in this sample. The chain carries TRBV6-5 and TRBJ1-1; perhaps TRBD1 as D (5 bases). CDR1 is MNHEY and CDR2 is SVGAGI in the germline V gene. V lost 4 bases, J lost 1 base, and 7 bases lay in between. This CDR3 is built from 13 residues. CDR3 in DNA: TGTGCCAGCAGTTTGAGGGGGAACACTGAAGCTTTCTTT. As protein: CASSLRGNTEAFF.

J is TRBJ1-6 and V is TRBV4-3; 10 positions agree with TRBD1. CDR3 size: 12 residues. CDR1 is LGHNA and CDR2 is YSLEER in the germline V gene. Germline trimming cut 5 bases from V and 13 bases from J; bases unmatched to any gene: 2. This CDR3 reads CASSRTGGPLHF. The CDR3 coding sequence is TGCGCCAGCAGCAGGACAGGGGGTCCCCTCCACTTT.

The rearrangement joins TRBV2 to TRBJ2-5, with 7 bases that match TRBD2. V lost 10 bases to trimming and J lost 9 bases; unmatched junction nucleotides: 14. The germline V gene encodes CDR1 SNHLY and CDR2 FYNNEI. The CDR3 extends over 13 amino acids. DNA of the CDR3: TGTGCCACCCGGGGACTACGGTTTTCGGCCCAGTACTTC. Amino acids: CATRGLRFSAQYF.

Concerning this clone: The same CDR3 can be traced to other DNA sequences in this sample. The rearrangement links TRBV18 to TRBJ2-2; tentatively, D is TRBD1 (6 bases). V dropped 3 bases and J dropped 2 bases, with 10 bases sitting between them. The CDR3 is 15 amino acids. Germline V gene sequence: CDR1 KGHSH, CDR2 LQKENI. The CDR3 sequence: CASSPAGVNTGELFF. The CDR3 coding sequence is TGTGCCAGCTCACCCGCAGGGGTCAACACCGGGGAGCTGTTTTTT.

Concerning this clone: This same CDR3 is encoded by further DNA sequences in the sample. The rearrangement joins TRBV6-5 to TRBJ2-7; 7 bases map to TRBD2. The CDR3 loop spans 15 amino acids. After removal of 0 bases from V and 0 bases from J, the junction contained 2 bases not matched to a gene. The germline V gene has CDR1 MNHEY and CDR2 SVGAGI. The CDR3 region is CASSYSGGGSYEQYF. In DNA form, the CDR3 reads TGTGCCAGCAGTTACTCTGGCGGGGGCTCCTACGAGCAGTACTTC.

This chain links TRBV19 with TRBJ2-3; D gene ambiguous. CDR1 is LNHDA, CDR2 SQIVND, per germline (reference sequence). V was pared by 9 bases and J by 1 base, with 17 bases between. There are 15 residues in the CDR3. The CDR3 sequence: CASGSGSGGTDTQYF. The CDR3 coding sequence is TGTGCCAGCGGATCCGGCTCCGGTGGCACAGATACGCAGTATTTT.

V is TRBV6-4 and J is TRBJ2-3, with D possibly matching TRBD2 (6 bases). V shed 4 bases and J shed 5 bases, with 22 bases lying between them. This CDR3 is built from 17 residues. Germline V lookup: CDR1 MRHNA, CDR2 SNTAGT. CDR3 DNA: TGTGCCAGCAGTGTCACCCCGGCCGAGCGGGTTATAGATACGCAGTATTTT. This sequence encodes CASSVTPAERVIDTQYF.

The chain uses TRBV9 and TRBJ2-7; D is undetermined. Trimming cost V 4 bases and J 1 base, with 12 bases left between them. Germline V gene lookup returns CDR1 SGDLS and CDR2 YYNGEE. The CDR3 totals 14 residues. CDR3 DNA sequence: TGTGCCAGCAGCCCCCTGGGTTTTTCCTACGAGCAGTACTTC. Residues: CASSPLGFSYEQYF.

As concerns this clone: The sample carries other DNA sequences with the same CDR3. The chain is built from TRBV2 and TRBJ2-3, with TRBD2 identical over 9 bases. V shed 3 bases, J shed 3 bases, and the junction held 4 bases outside the gene matches. The CDR3 consists of 15 residues. Germline V gene lookup returns CDR1 SNHLY and CDR2 FYNNEI. The DNA for the CDR3 is TGTGCCAGCAGTGAGGGCGGGAGGGGTACAGATACGCAGTATTTT. Translating gives CASSEGGRGTDTQYF.

The V call is TRBV6-5, the J call TRBJ1-4; D ambiguous. Germline-derived CDR1 and CDR2 are MNHEY and SVGAGI. Trimming removed 2 bases from V and 5 bases from J, with 12 bases in between. The CDR3 has 15 residues. The CDR3 DNA sequence: TGTGCCAGCAGTTACGGTAACGACCGGAATGAAAAACTGTTTTTT. This encodes CASSYGNDRNEKLFF.

For this clone: Other DNA sequences in the same sample also yield this CDR3. This sequence joins TRBV10-1 and TRBJ2-2, with D possibly matching TRBD2 (6 bases). Germline CDR1 WNHNN, CDR2 SYGVQD (reference sequence). The CDR3 runs to 14 residues. With 2 bases removed from V and 2 bases from J, the gap between germline ends came to 6 bases. The DNA of the CDR3 is TGCGCCAGCAGTGAGGCGGGAAACACCGGGGAGCTGTTTTTT. Its translation is CASSEAGNTGELFF.

The rearrangement links TRBV5-4 to TRBJ2-3, with D tentatively TRBD2 (7 bases). V was trimmed by 1 base and J by 0 bases, leaving 9 bases between them. The CDR3 runs to 15 residues. Looked up from germline, CDR1 is SGHNT and CDR2 is YYREEE (reference sequence). CDR3 protein: CASSLRGASTDTQYF. CDR3 DNA sequence: TGTGCCAGCAGCTTGCGGGGGGCAAGCACAGATACGCAGTATTTT. Combining the CDR3 with reference TRBV5-4 and TRBJ2-3 gives the whole variable domain ETGVTQSPTHLIKTRGQQVTLRCSSQSGHNTVSWYQQALGQGPQFIFQYYREEENGRGNFPPRFSGLQFPNYSSELNVNALELDDSALYLCASSLRGASTDTQYFGPGTRLTVL.

This chain uses TRBV9 with TRBJ2-7; maybe TRBD2 (5 bases). V lost 3 bases to trimming and J lost 1 base, with 17 bases between them. Germline V gene data show CDR1 as SGDLS and CDR2 as YYNGEE. The CDR3 is made up of 16 amino acids. This CDR3 reads CASSAPLVRVSYEQYF. DNA for the CDR3: TGTGCCAGCAGCGCTCCCCTGGTGCGGGTATCCTACGAGCAGTACTTC.

The chain joins TRBV4-1 to TRBJ1-6; 7 nucleotides line up with TRBD1. This CDR3 spans 16 amino acids. The germline CDR1 and CDR2 sequences are MGHRA and YSYEKL. V dropped 4 bases and J dropped 9; count of bases not matched to a gene: 12. This chain's CDR3 is CASSPGGTALSSPLHF. CDR3 bases: TGCGCCAGCAGCCCAGGGGGGACTGCCCTTAGTTCACCCCTCCACTTT.

For this clone: Additional DNA sequences in this sample encode the identical CDR3. The rearrangement uses TRBV28 and TRBJ1-1, with a weak D call TRBD1 (5 bases). The CDR3 is 13 amino acids. The V gene lost 1 base and the J gene lost 5 bases, with 8 bases spanning the gap. Looked up from germline, CDR1 is MDHEN and CDR2 is SYDVKM. CDR3 nucleotides: TGTGCCAGCAGTTTATCAGGGAGAACTGAAGCTTTCTTT. Its translation is CASSLSGRTEAFF.

The chain joins TRBV5-6 to TRBJ1-2, with D unclear. Germline V lookup: CDR1 SGHDT, CDR2 YYEEEE. The V end lost 2 bases, the J end lost 2 bases, and 10 bases lay between the germline ends. The CDR3 spans 14 residues. CDR3 residues: CASSFRNLNYGYTF. The DNA of the CDR3 is TGTGCCAGCAGCTTCAGGAATTTGAACTATGGCTACACCTTC.

The chain carries TRBV30 and TRBJ2-7; D not certain. With 3 bases removed from V and 3 bases from J, the gap between germline ends came to 12 bases. The germline V gene has CDR1 GTSNPN and CDR2 SVGIG (reference sequence). This CDR3 spans 13 amino acids. CDR3 coding DNA: TGTGCCTGGAGCTCGGGCGGCCTCTACGAGCAGTACTTC. Amino acid sequence: CAWSSGGLYEQYF.

The rearrangement uses TRBV5-1 and TRBJ2-1, with TRBD2 identical over 7 bases. The trim removed 2 bases at V and 2 bases at J, leaving 7 bases unmatched. Per the germline V gene, CDR1 is SGHRS and CDR2 is YFSETQ. The CDR3 runs 16 residues. CDR3: CASSLMAGVTYNEQFF. The CDR3 nucleotides read TGCGCCAGCAGCTTAATGGCGGGAGTTACCTACAATGAGCAGTTCTTC.

The chain employs TRBV29-1 and TRBJ2-5; D ambiguous. The ends were cut back, 0 bases at V and 5 bases at J, with 13 bases in the middle. The CDR3 extends over 14 amino acids. Germline V gene lookup returns CDR1 SQVTM and CDR2 ANQGSEA. Here the CDR3 DNA reads TGCAGCGTTGAAGATGGGCTGCTCGTGGAGACCCAGTACTTC. It encodes CSVEDGLLVETQYF.

The chain recombines TRBV7-3 with TRBJ2-3, with D possibly matching TRBD1 (6 bases). V dropped 6 bases and J dropped 2 bases, with 18 bases sitting between them. Germline V lookup: CDR1 SGHTA, CDR2 FQGTGA. The CDR3 runs 16 residues. CDR3 sequence: CASRLGGPAVTDTQYF. The CDR3 coding sequence is TGTGCCAGCAGATTAGGGGGTCCGGCTGTCACAGATACGCAGTATTTT.